A single sample is the source of the 24 T cell receptor beta chains below, sequenced in a study of blood T cell repertoires in COVID-19. Clones were read by immunoSEQ multiplex PCR, and TCRdb kept only the in-frame ones, dropping some. The sample includes around 93,000 clones, 82% of them seen just once. What was sequenced was peripheral blood. The receptors shown here come from a man at least 80 years old with acute or convalescent COVID-19.

This clone was detected a few times. The chain has TRBV19 and TRBJ2-3; 9 positions agree with TRBD2. Germline CDR1 LNHDA, CDR2 SQIVND (reference sequence). The CDR3 has 15 residues. After removal of 3 bases from V and 2 bases from J, the junction contained 3 bases not matched to a gene. DNA of the CDR3: TGTGCCAGTAGTATGGGCGGGAGGGTCACAGATACGCAGTATTTT. This codes for CASSMGGRVTDTQYF.

The chain has TRBV7-8 and TRBJ2-3; 8 nucleotides agree with TRBD2. Germline V gene data show CDR1 as SGHVS and CDR2 as FQNEAQ. CDR3 length: 15 amino acids. Trimming cost V 5 bases and J 6 bases; bases outside gene matches: 10. The CDR3 DNA reads as TGTGCCAGCAGCGCCTTAGCGGGGTCCGGGGATACGCAGTATTTT. Amino acid sequence: CASSALAGSGDTQYF.

The chain uses TRBV25-1 and TRBJ1-2; D is undetermined. Germline V gene data show CDR1 as MGHDK and CDR2 as SYGVNS. The V gene lost 1 base and the J gene lost 6 bases, with 9 bases spanning the gap. The CDR3 length is 13 residues. CDR3 in amino acids: CASSESRPHGYTF. In DNA form, the CDR3 reads TGTGCCAGCAGTGAATCGCGTCCTCATGGCTACACCTTC.

This chain joins TRBV6-5 and TRBJ1-4, with 7 bases aligning to TRBD1. With 2 bases clipped from V and 1 base from J, the junction kept 1 base outside the gene matches. Looked up from germline, CDR1 is MNHEY and CDR2 is SVGAGI. The CDR3 is made up of 15 amino acids. The CDR3 DNA follows: TGTGCCAGCAGTTACCGGACAGGAACTAATGAAAAACTGTTTTTT. Protein product: CASSYRTGTNEKLFF.

V usage is TRBV19 and J usage is TRBJ2-4; 10 positions agree with TRBD1. Germline CDR1 is LNHDA and CDR2 is SQIVND (reference sequence). The CDR3 totals 14 residues. J lost 6 bases, V lost 9 bases, and 8 bases had no gene match. This CDR3 is CASSDRGQGNIQYF. DNA of the CDR3: TGTGCCAGCAGCGACAGGGGGCAGGGAAACATTCAGTACTTC.

The chain carries TRBV6-2 or TRBV6-3 and TRBJ1-6; a weak D match, TRBD1 (6 bases). With 4 bases removed from V and 6 bases from J, the gap between germline ends came to 16 bases. The germline CDR1 and CDR2 sequences are MNHEY and SVGEGT. This CDR3 comprises 16 residues. This CDR3 is CASSFGQTSSNSPLHF. The DNA of the CDR3 is TGTGCCAGCAGTTTCGGACAGACAAGTAGTAATTCACCCCTCCACTTT.

The gene calls are TRBV7-2 and TRBJ1-1; D not certain. The V end lost 5 bases, the J end lost 0 bases, and 13 bases lay between the germline ends. Germline V gives CDR1 SGHTA, CDR2 FQGNSA. The CDR3 runs 15 residues. The CDR3 sequence: CASSPAQALNTEAFF. The CDR3 DNA is TGTGCCAGCAGCCCGGCTCAGGCCTTGAACACTGAAGCTTTCTTT.

CDR3 bases: TGCGCCAGCACCAGCGTCCCTAGCGGGATACCCTACGAGCAGTACTTC. Translation gives CASTSVPSGIPYEQYF. The chain couples TRBV5-1 to TRBJ2-7, with 9 bases that match TRBD2. The length of the CDR3 is 16 residues. Germline V gene data show CDR1 as SGHRS and CDR2 as YFSETQ. The V gene end was trimmed by 6 bases and the J gene end by 2 bases; junction bases not matched to a gene: 12.

V and J are TRBV10-1 and TRBJ2-1, with D maybe TRBD1 (5 bases). The CDR3 extends over 15 amino acids. The V and J ends lost 4 bases and 5 bases respectively, with 15 bases between them. Germline CDR1 is WNHNN and CDR2 is SYGVQD (reference sequence). CDR3 in DNA: TGCGCCAGCAGTGGTCCGGGCAGGGCGGACAATGAGCAGTTCTTC. As protein: CASSGPGRADNEQFF.

The rearrangement links TRBV5-1 to TRBJ1-4; 12 positions match TRBD1. CDR3 length: 18 residues. V lost 0 bases to trimming and J lost 2 bases; unmatched junction nucleotides: 5. Germline V lookup: CDR1 SGHRS, CDR2 YFSETQ. CDR3: CASSLGDRGQVTNEKLFF. As DNA, the CDR3 is TGCGCCAGCAGCTTGGGGGACAGGGGGCAAGTGACTAATGAAAAACTGTTTTTT.

V usage is TRBV7-2 and J usage is TRBJ2-2, with a possible D match to TRBD2 (6 bases). This CDR3 contains 14 residues. Trimming removed 2 bases at V and 6 bases at J, with 10 bases between. CDR1 is SGHTA and CDR2 is FQGNSA in the germline V gene. This chain's CDR3 is CASSLRSSAGELFF. CDR3 bases: TGTGCCAGCAGCTTAAGGTCTAGCGCCGGGGAGCTGTTTTTT.

The rearrangement joins TRBV4-3 to TRBJ2-7; possibly TRBD1 for D (6 bases). CDR1 LGHNA and CDR2 YSLEER come from the germline V gene. This CDR3 is built from 12 residues. The V end lost 3 bases, the J end lost 7 bases, and 10 bases lay between the germline ends. CDR3 region: CASSQVRGEQYF. The CDR3 coding sequence is TGCGCCAGCAGCCAGGTCAGGGGAGAGCAGTACTTC.

This rearrangement joins TRBV9 to TRBJ1-2, with a tentative D call TRBD1 (6 bases). The germline V gene encodes CDR1 SGDLS and CDR2 YYNGEE. Between the trimmed V and J ends, which lost 2 bases and 7 bases, there was a span of 9 bases. The CDR3 has 12 amino acids. The CDR3 DNA is TGTGCCAGCAGCGTGGGGGGGCTTGGCTACACCTTC. This encodes CASSVGGLGYTF. The full variable domain, in which reference TRBV9 and TRBJ1-2 provide the parts outside the CDR3, is DSGVTQTPKHLITATGQRVTLRCSPRSGDLSVYWYQQSLDQGLQFLIQYYNGEERAKGNILERFSAQQFPDLHSELNLSSLELGDSALYFCASSVGGLGYTFGSGTRLTVV.

The chain combines TRBV18 with TRBJ2-7; 8 nucleotides align to TRBD2. CDR3 length: 15 residues. With 4 bases clipped from V and 6 bases from J, the junction kept 11 bases outside the gene matches. The V gene's germline CDR1 is KGHSH and CDR2 LQKENI. The CDR3 DNA is TGTGCCAGCTCACAACTAGCGGAGGCTAAGGGCGAGCAGTACTTC. It specifies CASSQLAEAKGEQYF.

Notes on this clone: At one of its ends the junction is not consistent with the germline gene, which may arise from a read error. The chain links TRBV7-7 to TRBJ2-1; D may be TRBD1 (6 bases). CDR3 length: 15 amino acids. Germline lookup yields CDR1 SSHAT and CDR2 FNYEAQ (reference sequence). The CDR3 DNA is TGTGCTAGCAGCCCCTTGACAGGATTCTACAATGAGCAGTTCTTC. Amino acids: CASSPLTGFYNEQFF.

This chain joins TRBV19 and TRBJ2-7; 7 nucleotides agree with TRBD1. V gave up 5 bases and J gave up 3 bases; unmatched junction bases: 7. The germline gives CDR1 LNHDA, CDR2 SQIVND (reference sequence). The CDR3 has 14 residues. This CDR3 reads CASSPPGTVYEQYF. Here the CDR3 DNA reads TGTGCCAGTAGTCCTCCCGGGACAGTCTACGAGCAGTACTTC.

The rearrangement links TRBV5-4 to TRBJ2-7, with a tentative D call TRBD1 (5 bases). Germline V gene lookup returns CDR1 SGHNT and CDR2 YYREEE (reference sequence). V was trimmed by 4 bases and J by 5 bases, leaving 13 bases between them. The CDR3 has 13 residues. Here the CDR3 reads CASSPRARDEQYF. The CDR3 bases are TGTGCCAGCAGCCCCCGAGCCAGGGACGAGCAGTACTTC.

The chain carries TRBV4-1 and TRBJ1-1, with 9 positions matching TRBD1. V lost 0 bases, J lost 5 bases, and 7 bases stayed unmatched. Germline CDR1 MGHRA, CDR2 YSYEKL. The CDR3 has 16 amino acids. CDR3: CASSQDKRQGGTEAFF. In DNA, the CDR3 is TGCGCCAGCAGCCAAGATAAGCGACAGGGGGGGACTGAAGCTTTCTTT.

The rearrangement links TRBV18 to TRBJ2-3; TRBD2 matches 8 bases. The CDR3 extends over 15 amino acids. V lost 4 bases, J lost 0 bases, and 3 bases stayed unmatched. The V gene's germline CDR1 is KGHSH and CDR2 LQKENI. This CDR3 reads CASSRPSGSTDTQYF. The CDR3 nucleotides are TGTGCCAGCTCACGTCCTAGCGGGAGCACAGATACGCAGTATTTT.

The genes are TRBV28 and TRBJ2-7; D uncertain. Germline values: CDR1 MDHEN, CDR2 SYDVKM. The V end lost 4 bases, the J end lost 3 bases, and 4 bases lay between the germline ends. The CDR3 sequence is 11 residues long. CDR3 loop: CASSSVYEQYF. The DNA for the CDR3 is TGTGCCAGCAGTTCCGTCTACGAGCAGTACTTC. Supplemented by reference TRBV28 and TRBJ2-7, the full variable domain reads DVKVTQSSRYLVKRTGEKVFLECVQDMDHENMFWYRQDPGLGLRLIYFSYDVKMKEKGDIPEGYSVSREKKERFSLILESASTNQTSMYLCASSSVYEQYFGPGTRLTVT.

The gene calls are TRBV6-1 and TRBJ1-5; no reliable D call. Between the trimmed V and J ends, which lost 1 base and 6 bases, there was a span of 10 bases. The CDR3 consists of 14 residues. From germline, CDR1 is MNHNS and CDR2 SASEGT. The CDR3 coding sequence is TGTGCCAGCAGTGAAGGGGGAGAGCGTCAGCCCCAGCATTTT. This encodes CASSEGGERQPQHF.

The J gene is TRBJ1-6, the V gene TRBV9; a weak D match, TRBD1 (6 bases). The CDR3 is 14 residues long. The V end lost 1 base, the J end lost 5 bases, and 7 bases lay between the germline ends. The germline V gene has CDR1 SGDLS and CDR2 YYNGEE. CDR3 DNA: TGTGCCAGCAGCGTAAGACAGGATAATTCACCCCTCCACTTT. The encoded protein is CASSVRQDNSPLHF. The variable domain in full, with the rest retrieved from reference TRBV9 and TRBJ1-6, is DSGVTQTPKHLITATGQRVTLRCSPRSGDLSVYWYQQSLDQGLQFLIQYYNGEERAKGNILERFSAQQFPDLHSELNLSSLELGDSALYFCASSVRQDNSPLHFGNGTRLTVT.

This clone was detected only a few times. The chain combines TRBV19 with TRBJ2-2, with a tentative D call TRBD2 (5 bases). The V gene lost 4 bases and the J gene lost 6 bases, with 15 bases spanning the gap. The CDR3 has 15 amino acids. The germline V gene encodes CDR1 LNHDA and CDR2 SQIVND (reference sequence). This chain's CDR3 is CASSSAEGFAGELFF. As DNA, the CDR3 is TGTGCCAGTAGTAGCGCAGAGGGATTTGCCGGGGAGCTGTTTTTT.

The chain combines TRBV3-1 (or the pseudogene TRBV3-2) with TRBJ2-1; D uncertain. The V gene lost 3 bases and the J gene lost 0 bases, with 12 bases spanning the gap. There are 16 residues in the CDR3. Germline V gives CDR1 LGHDT, CDR2 YNNKEL (reference sequence). CDR3 residues: CASSQVTHSSYNEQFF. DNA for the CDR3: TGTGCCAGCAGCCAGGTGACACACAGCTCCTACAATGAGCAGTTCTTC.